A selection of T cell receptor beta chains follows, all from one sample in a study of blood T cell repertoires in COVID-19. Method: immunoSEQ multiplex PCR; TCRdb's copy keeps in-frame clones and lacks some. The sample holds 200,000 to 250,000 clones, 85% to 90% seen once. Sequences were obtained from peripheral blood. These receptors were taken from a man in his late teens or twenties with active or convalescent COVID-19. The CDR3 runs from the conserved cysteine through the conserved F or W. The D gene is left open where the match is weak. Expanded clones get a size class; other rows say once, few or many, or leave the size out.

>TRBV4-3|.|TRBJ1-1|.
CASSPSGVNTEAFF
TGCGCCAGCAGCCCATCAGGGGTTAACACTGAAGCTTTCTTT
>TRBV7-9|.|TRBJ2-7|.
CASSLVLGSYEQYF
TGTGCCAGCAGCTTAGTTCTCGGCTCCTACGAGCAGTACTTC
>TRBV5-1|TRBD2|TRBJ2-1|.
CASSLGLAEDNEQFF
TGCGCCAGCAGCTTGGGACTAGCGGAGGACAATGAGCAGTTCTTC
>TRBV6-5|.|TRBJ1-2|once
CASSYPGRVGYTF
TGTGCCAGCAGTTACCCCGGGAGGGTTGGCTACACCTTC
>TRBV19|.|TRBJ1-5|.
CASTPGTQNQPQHF
TGTGCCAGTACCCCCGGGACACAAAATCAGCCCCAGCATTTT
>TRBV9|.|TRBJ2-1|once
CASSVTGTYNEQFF
TGTGCCAGCAGCGTAACGGGTACCTACAATGAGCAGTTCTTC
>TRBV29-1|TRBD2|TRBJ2-1|.
CSVDLAGGRNEQFF
TGCAGCGTCGATCTAGCGGGAGGGCGCAATGAGCAGTTCTTC
>TRBV5-8|.|TRBJ1-4|.
CASSLVARDNEKLFF
TGTGCCAGCAGCTTGGTCGCCCGGGATAATGAAAAACTGTTTTTT
>TRBV18|.|TRBJ1-2|few
CASSPRLQGNYGYTF
TGTGCCAGCTCACCACGGTTACAGGGCAACTATGGCTACACCTTC
>TRBV28|TRBD2|TRBJ2-1|.
CASSPLGGRFNEQFF
TGTGCCAGCAGTCCCCTGGGCGGGAGATTTAATGAGCAGTTCTTC
>TRBV14|.|TRBJ1-6|.
CASSQAGMGSPLHF
TGTGCCAGCAGCCAAGCAGGGATGGGTTCACCCCTCCACTTT
>TRBV27|.|TRBJ2-5|.
CASSLNGGIEETQYF
TGTGCCAGCAGTTTAAACGGGGGAATTGAAGAGACCCAGTACTTC
>TRBV30|.|TRBJ2-1|.
CAWSVPGSSYNEQFF
TGTGCCTGGAGTGTTCCAGGAAGCTCCTACAATGAGCAGTTCTTC
>TRBV5-8|.|TRBJ1-6|.
CASSLVAGLHF
TGTGCCAGCAGCTTGGTGGCAGGACTCCACTTT
>TRBV3-1/TRBV3-2|.|TRBJ2-5|.
CASSLNRGRLGETQYF
TGTGCCAGCAGCCTAAATAGAGGGCGGTTAGGGGAGACCCAGTACTTC
>TRBV28|.|TRBJ1-2|.
CASTQPGVGVMGYTF
TGTGCCAGCACCCAACCGGGGGTAGGTGTTATGGGCTACACCTTC
>TRBV28|.|TRBJ2-5|once
CASSSIPGHQQETQYF
TGTGCCAGCAGTTCCATACCGGGACACCAACAAGAGACCCAGTACTTC
>TRBV2|TRBD1|TRBJ2-7|.
CASSGTGGWYEQYF
TGTGCCAGCAGTGGGACAGGGGGCTGGTACGAGCAGTACTTC
>TRBV28|TRBD1|TRBJ1-2|.
CASTPDRGRSGYGYTF
TGTGCCAGCACCCCGGACAGGGGGCGATCTGGGTATGGCTACACCTTC
>TRBV6-2/TRBV6-3|TRBD2|TRBJ2-2|few
CASSRSGGNTGELFF
TGTGCCAGCAGTCGTAGCGGGGGAAACACCGGGGAGCTGTTTTTT
>TRBV20-1|TRBD1|TRBJ1-1|.
CSAPRTGEAFF
TGCAGTGCCCCTCGGACAGGCGAAGCTTTCTTT
>TRBV30|TRBD2|TRBJ2-7|.
CAWSNPGLGSYEQYF
TGTGCCTGGAGTAATCCGGGACTAGGATCCTACGAGCAGTACTTC
>TRBV5-1|TRBD1|TRBJ1-1|.
CASSVGQDFNMNTEAFF
TGCGCCAGCAGCGTTGGACAGGATTTTAATATGAACACTGAAGCTTTCTTT
>TRBV18|TRBD1|TRBJ1-1|.
CASSLGTGGTEAFF
TGTGCCAGCTCCCTCGGGACAGGGGGGACTGAAGCTTTCTTT
>TRBV4-1|.|TRBJ1-1|.
CASSPRRGNTEAFF
TGCGCCAGCAGCCCAAGGCGGGGGAACACTGAAGCTTTCTTT
>TRBV11-2|.|TRBJ2-1|.
CASSLEVLREKEQFF
TGTGCCAGCAGCTTAGAGGTTTTGAGGGAAAAAGAGCAGTTCTTC
>TRBV5-4|.|TRBJ2-7|.
CASSQRYIPYEQYF
TGTGCCAGCAGCCAGCGGTATATACCTTACGAGCAGTACTTC
>TRBV5-4|TRBD1|TRBJ2-1|.
CASSRDRVPEQFF
TGTGCCAGCAGCCGGGACAGGGTGCCTGAGCAGTTCTTC
>TRBV14|TRBD1|TRBJ1-4|.
CASSPIQGAGEKLFF
TGTGCCAGCAGCCCGATACAGGGGGCAGGAGAAAAACTGTTTTTT
>TRBV9|TRBD1|TRBJ1-2|.
CASSADRVIYGYTF
TGTGCCAGCAGCGCCGACAGGGTAATCTATGGCTACACCTTC
>TRBV18|TRBD1|TRBJ2-7|.
CASATSKGARDEQYF
TGTGCCAGCGCCACCTCGAAGGGGGCTAGGGACGAGCAGTACTTC
>TRBV11-2|TRBD2|TRBJ2-1|.
CASNRGGRSEINEQFF
TGTGCCAGCAATCGGGGGGGGCGGTCTGAGATTAATGAGCAGTTCTTC
>TRBV30|.|TRBJ1-2|.
CAWRNFGGGGYTF
TGTGCCTGGAGAAATTTCGGGGGAGGAGGCTACACCTTC
>TRBV7-3|TRBD1|TRBJ2-7|.
CASSSTGEGYEQYF
TGTGCCAGCAGCTCCACAGGGGAAGGGTACGAGCAGTACTTC
>TRBV4-2|TRBD2|TRBJ2-1|.
CASSQEAPGGPRNEQFF
TGTGCCAGCAGCCAAGAGGCTCCGGGAGGGCCGCGTAATGAGCAGTTCTTC
>TRBV10-1|TRBD1|TRBJ2-1|few
CASRTGGLGGEQFF
TGCGCCAGCCGGACAGGGGGCTTGGGAGGTGAGCAGTTCTTC
>TRBV5-4|.|TRBJ1-4|.
CASSSTDSRNEKLFF
TGTGCCAGCAGCTCGACGGACAGCCGGAATGAAAAACTGTTTTTT
>TRBV6-5|.|TRBJ1-2|few
CASREGFNYGYTF
TGTGCCAGCAGAGAGGGTTTTAACTATGGCTACACCTTC
>TRBV5-1|TRBD1|TRBJ2-7|.
CASSSTGTAPYEQYF
TGCGCCAGCAGCTCCACCGGGACAGCACCCTACGAGCAGTACTTC
>TRBV29-1|.|TRBJ2-6|.
CSVGVRSPGLRTGANVLTF
TGCAGCGTTGGAGTCAGGTCGCCAGGGCTTCGAACTGGGGCCAACGTCCTGACTTTC
>TRBV19|.|TRBJ1-2|.
CASTTRKNPGNYGYTF
TGTGCCAGTACGACAAGAAAGAACCCCGGTAACTATGGCTACACCTTC
>TRBV19|TRBD1|TRBJ1-5|once
CAAEERMGKTGVLNQPQHF
TGTGCCGCAGAAGAGAGAATGGGAAAGACAGGGGTCTTAAATCAGCCCCAGCATTTT
>TRBV5-1|.|TRBJ2-3|.
CASSKEGQFGGDTQYF
TGCGCCAGCAGCAAGGAAGGACAGTTTGGGGGAGATACGCAGTATTTT
>TRBV2|TRBD1|TRBJ2-3|once
CASQISGQVTDTQYF
TGTGCCAGCCAAATCTCGGGACAGGTCACAGATACGCAGTATTTT
>TRBV9|.|TRBJ1-2|once
CASSVATDSNYGYTF
TGTGCCAGCAGCGTAGCTACCGACAGTAACTATGGCTACACCTTC
>TRBV19|.|TRBJ2-1|.
CASKIADLRGEQFF
TGTGCCAGTAAAATTGCGGATCTCCGAGGTGAGCAGTTCTTC
>TRBV18|.|TRBJ2-6|.
CASSPGISGANVLTF
TGTGCCAGCTCCCCGGGGATCTCTGGGGCCAACGTCCTGACTTTC
>TRBV5-5|.|TRBJ1-1|.
CASSFEGLRTEAFF
TGTGCCAGCAGCTTCGAGGGTTTGCGCACTGAAGCTTTCTTT
>TRBV4-3|.|TRBJ1-1|once
CASRVLVADMNTEAFF
TGCGCCAGCAGGGTGTTGGTGGCGGATATGAACACTGAAGCTTTCTTT
>TRBV14|TRBD2|TRBJ2-1|.
CASSRWGLGLNEQFF
TGTGCCAGCAGCCGATGGGGACTAGGCCTCAATGAGCAGTTCTTC